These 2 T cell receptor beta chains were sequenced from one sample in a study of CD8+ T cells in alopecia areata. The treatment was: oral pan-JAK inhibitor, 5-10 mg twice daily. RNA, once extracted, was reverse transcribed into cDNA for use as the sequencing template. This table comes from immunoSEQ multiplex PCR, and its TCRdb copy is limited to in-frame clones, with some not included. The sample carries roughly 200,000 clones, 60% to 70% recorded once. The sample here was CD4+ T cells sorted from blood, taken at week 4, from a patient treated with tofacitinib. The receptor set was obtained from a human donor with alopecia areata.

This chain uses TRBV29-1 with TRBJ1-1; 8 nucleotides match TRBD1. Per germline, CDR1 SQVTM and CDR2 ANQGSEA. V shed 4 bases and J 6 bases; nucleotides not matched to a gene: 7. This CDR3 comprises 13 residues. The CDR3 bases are TGCAGCGTTGGGGCCAGGGGGCATGCTGAAGCTTTCTTT. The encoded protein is CSVGARGHAEAFF.

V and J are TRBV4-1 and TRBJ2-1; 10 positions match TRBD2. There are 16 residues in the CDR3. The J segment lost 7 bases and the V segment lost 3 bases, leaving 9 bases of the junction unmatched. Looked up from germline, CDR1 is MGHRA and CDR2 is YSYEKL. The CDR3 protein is CASSQIQRGGINEQFF. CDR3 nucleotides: TGCGCCAGCAGCCAGATACAGCGGGGGGGCATAAATGAGCAGTTCTTC.